This passage covers 31 T cell receptor beta chains from one sample sequenced in a study of blood T cell repertoires in COVID-19. Repertoires were generated with immunoSEQ multiplex PCR, while TCRdb's copy carries only in-frame clones and drops some. The sample carries about 190,000 clones, 82% recorded once. The sequencing input was peripheral blood. All receptors come from a woman aged 55-69 years with COVID-19, enrolled during active disease.

The chain carries TRBV5-4 and TRBJ1-2, with D possibly TRBD1 on 5 matching bases. Germline CDR1 reads SGHNT; CDR2 reads YYREEE (reference sequence). V dropped 4 bases and J dropped 8 bases, with 21 bases sitting between them. The length of the CDR3 is 15 residues. The CDR3 reads CASSRKLPGQGGYTF. For the CDR3, the DNA is TGTGCCAGCAGCCGTAAACTTCCAGGGCAGGGAGGCTACACCTTC.

The chain couples TRBV11-3 to TRBJ2-1; possible D gene TRBD1, 6 bases. The CDR3 is 13 residues long. From germline, CDR1 is SGHNT and CDR2 YENEEA. With 1 base removed from V and 6 bases from J, the gap between germline ends came to 7 bases. The DNA of the CDR3 is TGTGCCAGCAGCTTAGGGACAGCCAATGAGCAGTTCTTC. Amino acid sequence: CASSLGTANEQFF.

This clone appeared a single time. The chain joins TRBV7-9 to TRBJ2-5; TRBD1 might be the D (8 bases). The CDR3 has 14 amino acids. The germline V gene encodes CDR1 SEHNR and CDR2 FQNEAQ (reference sequence). Trimming cost V 4 bases and J 5 bases, with 14 bases left between them. CDR3 coding DNA: TGTGCCAGCAGCTGGGAGGGGACAGGTGAGACCCAGTACTTC. Residues: CASSWEGTGETQYF.

The chain couples TRBV28 to TRBJ2-7; weak D call: TRBD2 (5 bases). CDR3 length equals 13 residues. Trimming pared 6 bases from V and 7 bases from J, leaving 16 bases between. Germline CDR1 MDHEN, CDR2 SYDVKM. This CDR3 reads CASRHSDLWEQYF. The CDR3 DNA follows: TGTGCCAGCAGGCATAGCGATCTGTGGGAGCAGTACTTC.

The DNA of the CDR3 is TGTGCCAGCAGTGAGTCCCTTGGATTTGGGCTTTCGCACACTGAAGCTTTCTTT. This translates into CASSESLGFGLSHTEAFF. V and J are TRBV6-1 and TRBJ1-1, with unresolved D. Per germline, CDR1 MNHNS and CDR2 SASEGT. Deletions cut 3 bases from V and 3 bases from J, with 23 bases between. The CDR3 has 18 amino acids.

The chain links TRBV2 to TRBJ1-6; a possible D gene is TRBD1 (5 bases). The V and J ends lost 6 bases and 10 bases respectively, with 13 bases between them. The CDR3 runs 13 residues. Germline CDR1 is SNHLY and CDR2 is FYNNEI. The CDR3 DNA follows: TGTGCCAGCAGGGCGGGGGTAGGATCACCCCTCCACTTT. Amino acids: CASRAGVGSPLHF.

This chain connects TRBV7-8 to TRBJ2-3; 12 positions agree with TRBD2. Looked up from germline, CDR1 is SGHVS and CDR2 is FQNEAQ. With 0 bases clipped from V and 7 bases from J, the junction kept 2 bases outside the gene matches. The CDR3 is 15 amino acids. CDR3 coding DNA: TGTGCCAGCAGCTTAGCACTAGCGGGGGGTTATACGCAGTATTTT. This codes for CASSLALAGGYTQYF.

This chain links TRBV30 with TRBJ2-3; D perhaps matches TRBD1 (6 bases). Germline CDR1 and CDR2: GTSNPN and SVGIG (reference sequence). Deletions cut 4 bases from V and 1 base from J, with 18 bases between. There are 16 residues in the CDR3. CDR3 nucleotides: TGTGCCTGGATCCCCCTAGGGGGATCGGGCACAGATACGCAGTATTTT. Its translation: CAWIPLGGSGTDTQYF.

This chain connects TRBV10-2 to TRBJ2-5; 7 nucleotides line up with TRBD2. The V and J ends lost 0 bases and 3 bases, in that order; junction bases with no gene match: 7. The CDR3 consists of 16 residues. Germline V gives CDR1 WSHSY, CDR2 SAAADI. CDR3 in DNA: TGCGCCAGCAGTGAGTCCCGGCAGGGACTAAAAGAGACCCAGTACTTC. This codes for CASSESRQGLKETQYF.

The chain carries TRBV28 and TRBJ2-3; 9 bases agree with TRBD1. Germline trimming cut 5 bases from V and 6 bases from J; bases unmatched to any gene: 6. This CDR3 region has 14 residues. Germline V CDR1 and CDR2: MDHEN, SYDVKM. The CDR3 DNA reads as TGTGCCAGCAGTGAGGACAGGGGTGGGGATACGCAGTATTTT. Encoded protein: CASSEDRGGDTQYF.

This clone has a handful of counts. The chain recombines TRBV6-6 with TRBJ1-2; TRBD1 agrees at 9 bases. The CDR3 consists of 14 residues. Germline V gives CDR1 MNHNY, CDR2 SVGAGI (reference sequence). The V segment lost 4 bases and the J segment 4 bases; nucleotides outside the gene matches: 4. The CDR3 sequence: CASSSRDRVYGYTF. DNA for the CDR3: TGTGCCAGCAGTTCCCGGGACAGGGTCTATGGCTACACCTTC.

This chain joins TRBV5-4 and TRBJ1-6, with D possibly being TRBD1 (5 bases). Trimming removed 4 bases from V and 10 bases from J, with 18 bases in between. Germline V gene data show CDR1 as SGHNT and CDR2 as YYREEE (reference sequence). The CDR3 length is 15 residues. For the CDR3, the DNA is TGTGCCAGCAGCCCCGGGCGGGGGGTAAGCTCACCCCTCCACTTT. Residues: CASSPGRGVSSPLHF.

The V call is TRBV27, the J call TRBJ1-5; 7 bases fit TRBD1. This CDR3 comprises 14 residues. V lost 6 bases to trimming and J lost 3 bases; unmatched junction nucleotides: 5. Germline values: CDR1 MNHEY, CDR2 SMNVEV (reference sequence). The CDR3 protein is CASRRQGSNQPQHF. The CDR3 bases are TGTGCCAGCAGGCGACAGGGCTCCAATCAGCCCCAGCATTTT.

The chain has TRBV4-2 and TRBJ1-5; possibly TRBD1 for D (5 bases). The CDR3 spans 14 residues. The germline V and J ends were trimmed by 1 base and 4 bases, with 8 bases remaining between them. Per the germline V gene, CDR1 is LGHNA and CDR2 is YNFKEQ. CDR3 sequence (DNA): TGTGCCAGCAGCCAAGCGGCAGGGAATCAGCCCCAGCATTTT. Translating it yields CASSQAAGNQPQHF.

V gene TRBV20-1 combines with J gene TRBJ1-1; 7 nucleotides agree with TRBD1. Germline V gives CDR1 DFQATT, CDR2 SNEGSKA (reference sequence). CDR3 length equals 11 residues. The V gene end was trimmed by 5 bases and the J gene end by 6 bases; junction bases not matched to a gene: 3. DNA for the CDR3: TGCAGTGCTGACAGGGCCGCTGAAGCTTTCTTT. Encoded protein: CSADRAAEAFF.

This clone was recorded a few times. The J gene is TRBJ1-6, the V gene TRBV2; 11 bases agree with TRBD1. Per germline, CDR1 SNHLY and CDR2 FYNNEI. This CDR3 comprises 15 residues. With V trimmed by 7 bases and J by 7 bases, 6 bases remained unmatched. CDR3 loop: CASTLRDRGNSPLHF. The DNA of the CDR3 is TGTGCCAGCACCCTCCGGGACAGGGGGAATTCACCCCTCCACTTT.

The chain employs TRBV7-3 and TRBJ2-7, with D possibly being TRBD2 (6 bases). CDR1 SGHTA and CDR2 FQGTGA come from the germline V gene. V was trimmed by 2 bases and J by 1 base, leaving 15 bases between them. The CDR3 sequence is 16 residues long. CDR3 region: CASSLPRLVSSYEQYF. As DNA, the CDR3 is TGTGCCAGCAGCTTACCGAGACTAGTCTCGTCCTACGAGCAGTACTTC.

The V and J genes are TRBV18 and TRBJ2-1; possibly TRBD2 for D (6 bases). CDR3 length equals 15 residues. Germline values: CDR1 KGHSH, CDR2 LQKENI. The germline V and J ends were trimmed by 3 bases and 7 bases, with 16 bases remaining between them. The CDR3 DNA reads as TGTGCCAGCTCACCCCGCCGTGGCGGGGTTAATGAGCAGTTCTTC. Protein sequence: CASSPRRGGVNEQFF.

CDR3 DNA: TGTGCCAGCTCACCCGGGACAGTCGTTGGCCAAGGAGCCGGGGAGCTGTTTTTT. It specifies CASSPGTVVGQGAGELFF. The chain has TRBV18 and TRBJ2-2, with 7 positions matching TRBD1. Per the germline V gene, CDR1 is KGHSH and CDR2 is LQKENI. Trimming cost V 3 bases and J 6 bases; bases outside gene matches: 16. The CDR3 consists of 18 residues. Supplemented by reference TRBV18 and TRBJ2-2, the full variable domain reads NAGVMQNPRHLVRRRGQEARLRCSPMKGHSHVYWYRQLPEEGLKFMVYLQKENIIDESGMPKERFSAEFPKEGPSILRIQQVVRGDSAAYFCASSPGTVVGQGAGELFFGEGSRLTVL.

The CDR3 sequence: CASSRTGVDSPLHF. CDR3 DNA sequence: TGCGCCAGCAGCAGGACAGGGGTGGATTCACCCCTCCACTTT. J is TRBJ1-6 and V is TRBV5-1; 9 bases line up with TRBD1. The CDR3 length is 14 residues. V lost 4 bases and J lost 8; bases outside the gene matches: 4. Germline V gene data show CDR1 as SGHRS and CDR2 as YFSETQ.

The chain combines TRBV28 with TRBJ1-1, with D maybe TRBD1 (5 bases). Trimming took off 5 bases at V and 5 bases at J, with 18 bases between the two ends. This CDR3 has 15 residues. The germline V gene encodes CDR1 MDHEN and CDR2 SYDVKM. CDR3 coding DNA: TGTGCCAGCAGTCCGGCGGTAGGGGAGGGAACTGAAGCTTTCTTT. Its translation: CASSPAVGEGTEAFF.

About this clone: Germline is not matched at one junction end, which may reflect a read error. V and J are TRBV14 and TRBJ2-1, with TRBD2 identical over 10 bases. The CDR3 is 13 amino acids. The V gene's germline CDR1 is SGHDN and CDR2 FVKESK. The CDR3 DNA is TGTGCCAGCAGCCAAGTAGGTAGCGGGAGGAACGTCTTC. Amino acid sequence: CASSQVGSGRNVF.

V is TRBV6-5 and J is TRBJ2-2; no reliable D call. This CDR3 has 15 amino acids. Germline lookup yields CDR1 MNHEY and CDR2 SVGAGI. The V end was cut by 6 bases, the J end by 0 bases, with 11 bases between. CDR3: CASRRTVPNTGELFF. CDR3 bases: TGTGCCAGCAGACGTACAGTTCCGAACACCGGGGAGCTGTTTTTT.

This clone was counted only a few times. The chain recombines TRBV6-5 with TRBJ1-4, with 8 positions matching TRBD1. The CDR3 loop spans 15 amino acids. V lost 6 bases, J lost 8 bases, and 11 bases stayed unmatched. CDR1 is MNHEY, CDR2 SVGAGI, per germline. The CDR3 sequence: CASRLGRQGNEKLFF. The CDR3 bases are TGTGCCAGCAGACTAGGCAGACAGGGGAACGAAAAACTGTTTTTT.

This clone was seen once. V gene TRBV19 combines with J gene TRBJ1-5, with D possibly TRBD1 on 5 matching bases. Germline assignment: CDR1 LNHDA and CDR2 SQIVND (reference sequence). Trimming shortened V by 4 bases and J by 7 bases, and 14 bases separated the two germline ends. This CDR3 spans 14 amino acids. The CDR3 is CASSTVGQGQPQHF. The CDR3 coding sequence is TGTGCCAGTAGTACCGTGGGGCAGGGCCAGCCCCAGCATTTT.

This chain joins TRBV12-5 and TRBJ2-2, with 7 bases identical to TRBD2. The germline gives CDR1 LGHNT, CDR2 FRNRAP. The CDR3 loop spans 13 amino acids. The V and J ends lost 7 bases and 3 bases, in that order; junction bases with no gene match: 2. The CDR3 sequence is CASVGGDTGELFF. In DNA form, the CDR3 reads TGTGCTAGTGTTGGGGGGGACACCGGGGAGCTGTTTTTT.

The rearrangement links TRBV19 to TRBJ2-1; 10 nucleotides match TRBD1. In germline, CDR1 is LNHDA, CDR2 SQIVND (reference sequence). The ends lost 4 bases at V and 9 bases at J; junction bases unmatched: 9. This CDR3 region has 15 residues. CDR3 sequence: CASSRDRGQTSEQFF. CDR3 nucleotide sequence: TGTGCCAGTAGTAGGGACAGGGGCCAGACGAGTGAGCAGTTCTTC. Full variable domain (rest looked up from reference TRBV19 and TRBJ2-1): DGGITQSPKYLFRKEGQNVTLSCEQNLNHDAMYWYRQDPGQGLRLIYYSQIVNDFQKGDIAEGYSVSREKKESFPLTVTSAQKNPTAFYLCASSRDRGQTSEQFFGPGTRLTVL.

This clone has only one observation. This chain uses TRBV11-2 with TRBJ2-5; tentatively, D is TRBD2 (6 bases). CDR3 length equals 15 residues. V shed 5 bases and J shed 4 bases, with 17 bases lying between them. Germline CDR1 is SGHAT and CDR2 is FQNNGV. The CDR3 is CASSVGGDGTETQYF. Here the CDR3 DNA reads TGTGCCAGCAGCGTAGGCGGGGACGGAACAGAGACCCAGTACTTC.

This clone was picked up a small number of times. The rearrangement uses TRBV24-1 and TRBJ2-1; 10 nucleotides agree with TRBD2. Germline V gene lookup returns CDR1 KGHDR and CDR2 SFDVKD. Germline trimming cut 0 bases from V and 7 bases from J; bases unmatched to any gene: 2. The CDR3 totals 15 residues. CDR3 region: CATSDLTSGTNEQFF. The CDR3 DNA is TGTGCCACCAGTGATTTGACTAGCGGGACAAATGAGCAGTTCTTC.

In this sample, this clone turned up a few times. The rearrangement links TRBV21-1 to TRBJ1-1. TRBV21-1 is reported as a pseudogene. The CDR3 spans 13 residues. CDR3 amino acids: CASSTEEVEEAFF. In DNA form, the CDR3 reads TGTGCCAGCAGCACGGAGGAAGTGGAAGAAGCTTTCTTT.

The CDR3: CASGFGTGSYNEQFF. Written as DNA, the CDR3 is TGTGCTAGTGGTTTTGGGACAGGCTCCTACAATGAGCAGTTCTTC. V is TRBV12-5 and J is TRBJ2-1; 8 nucleotides agree with TRBD1. CDR1 LGHNT and CDR2 FRNRAP come from the germline V gene. CDR3 length: 15 residues. The V segment lost 3 bases and the J segment 0 bases; nucleotides outside the gene matches: 1.